This is a list of T cell receptor beta chains from one sample in a study of T-cell reconstitution after alpha-beta-depleted transplantation in children. TCRdb processed the PCR reads anew with MiXCR; each CDR3 protein has one entry. The top ten clones hold about 23% of a sample with more than 20,000 distinct CDR3 sequences, about 11% of them seen once. The source material was PBMCs from the stem cell graft donor, sampled from the stem cell graft. The receptor set was obtained from a human donor who donated a stem cell graft to a child with chronic granulomatous disease. Each CDR3 is given with its conserved first and last residue. Fields, in order: CDR3 DNA, CDR3 protein, V gene, D gene, J gene, clone size. A D gene is named only where the DNA matches it firmly. Expanded clones are given a class, and other clones once, few, many or no size at all.

CDR3nt: TGTGCCAGCACCCCGGGGACAGACAATCAGCCCCAGCATTTT; CDR3aa: CASTPGTDNQPQHF; v_gene: TRBV12-3/TRBV12-4; d_gene: TRBD1; j_gene: TRBJ1-5; abundance: few
CDR3nt: TGTGCCAGCAGTCCACTTTTTCGGGACAGCTCTTTCTATGGCTACACCTTC; CDR3aa: CASSPLFRDSSFYGYTF; v_gene: TRBV28; d_gene: TRBD1; j_gene: TRBJ1-2; abundance: NA
CDR3nt: TGCAGCGTTGAAACACCCAACACCGGGGAGCTGTTTTTT; CDR3aa: CSVETPNTGELFF; v_gene: TRBV29-1; d_gene: NA; j_gene: TRBJ2-2; abundance: many
CDR3nt: TGCAGTGCTAGAGAACTAGCGGGAGGGCCCTACGAGCAGTACTTC; CDR3aa: CSARELAGGPYEQYF; v_gene: TRBV20-1; d_gene: TRBD2; j_gene: TRBJ2-7; abundance: many
CDR3nt: TGTGCCACCGCCCCTTACGTGAAGGGGGAAGTAGCTTTCTTT; CDR3aa: CATAPYVKGEVAFF; v_gene: TRBV6-5; d_gene: NA; j_gene: TRBJ1-1; abundance: many
CDR3nt: TGTGCCAGCAGTTTCGCGAATTCACCCCTCCACTTT; CDR3aa: CASSFANSPLHF; v_gene: TRBV12-3/TRBV12-4; d_gene: NA; j_gene: TRBJ1-6; abundance: many
CDR3nt: TGCAGTGCTAGATCAGGGTCCTACAATGAGCAGTTCTTC; CDR3aa: CSARSGSYNEQFF; v_gene: TRBV20-1; d_gene: NA; j_gene: TRBJ2-1; abundance: many
CDR3nt: TGTGCCAGCAGTCCCGCGGCCCTTACCGGGGAGCTGTTTTTT; CDR3aa: CASSPAALTGELFF; v_gene: TRBV12-3/TRBV12-4; d_gene: NA; j_gene: TRBJ2-2; abundance: many
CDR3nt: TGCAGCGTTGTTTTGATGACCGGGGAGCTGTTTTTT; CDR3aa: CSVVLMTGELFF; v_gene: TRBV29-1; d_gene: NA; j_gene: TRBJ2-2; abundance: many
CDR3nt: TGCAGTGCTAGGGGACAGGGGACTCAGCCCCAGCATTTT; CDR3aa: CSARGQGTQPQHF; v_gene: TRBV20-1; d_gene: TRBD1; j_gene: TRBJ1-5; abundance: many